Presented here are 3 T cell receptor beta chains from one specimen sequenced in a study of PD-L1 blockade in urothelial cancer. Assay used: immunoSEQ multiplex PCR; TCRdb lists only in-frame clones, some missing. The sample includes 95,000 to 100,000 clones, around 87% of them seen just once. The time point is: pretreatment peripheral blood. The specimen was PBMCs, collected around atezolizumab (anti-PD-L1) treatment. These receptors all stem from a man in his 60s with urothelial cancer.

The J gene is TRBJ2-7, the V gene TRBV4-1, with D tentatively TRBD1 (6 bases). This CDR3 is 13 amino acids long. Trimming stripped 3 bases from V and 4 bases from J, with 10 bases between. The V gene's germline CDR1 is MGHRA and CDR2 YSYEKL. The CDR3 DNA sequence: TGCGCCAGCAGCCAGGCGGACAGTTACGAGCAGTACTTC. Translating it yields CASSQADSYEQYF.

The chain carries TRBV28 and TRBJ1-2, with D possibly TRBD1 on 6 matching bases. Germline lookup yields CDR1 MDHEN and CDR2 SYDVKM. V lost 3 bases and J 5 bases, leaving 19 bases between the germline ends. There are 16 residues in the CDR3. Here the CDR3 DNA reads TGTGCCAGCAGTTTGTTCTATCCGGGACAAGATTATGGCTACACCTTC. Translated, it gives CASSLFYPGQDYGYTF.

V and J are TRBV27 and TRBJ1-3; 8 nucleotides line up with TRBD1. J gave up 7 bases and V 5 bases, and 7 bases lay outside the gene matches. The CDR3 extends over 14 amino acids. Germline CDR1 and CDR2: MNHEY and SMNVEV (reference sequence). The CDR3 DNA sequence: TGTGCCAGCAGTGGGATACAGGGGGGGAACACCATATATTTT. Its protein is CASSGIQGGNTIYF.